The following is a T cell receptor beta chain sequence with its context. The sample originates from a study of blood T cell repertoires in COVID-19. Across the whole study: Material from acute and convalescent COVID-19 was sourced from the United States, Italy and Spain. The analysed material was cDNA or gDNA that came from T cells, B-cell-depleted T cells, or PBMCs.

Under the authors' procedure: Nucleated cell counts were estimated from reference gene primer amplification. Libraries were prepared by immunoSEQ multiplex PCR; TCRdb keeps only in-frame clonotypes and omits some of them. The DNA was the basis for D and trimming; V, J and clone size are from that table. Of roughly 250,000 clones listed, just under 85% are singletons. V was pared by 5 bases and J by 5 bases, with 1 base of the junction left unmatched. This CDR3 is built from 13 residues. Germline CDR1 SGHTA, CDR2 FQGTGA. The sequence was collected from a woman older than 75 with acute or convalescent COVID-19. The sequenced sample consisted of peripheral blood. This sequence joins TRBV7-3 and TRBJ2-2, with 8 bases fitting TRBD1. CDR3 sequence (DNA): TGTGCCAGCAGCCGGACAGGGACCGGGGAGCTGTTTTTT. This sequence encodes CASSRTGTGELFF.